This T cell receptor (beta chain) appears in the sequencing data of a study of blood T cell repertoires in COVID-19 (TCRdb year 2020). Study-level background: The collaborator samples originated in the United States, Italy and Spain and spanned the acute and convalescent phases of COVID-19. The material from the prospective study consisted of cDNA or gDNA derived from T cells, B-cell-depleted T cells, or PBMCs. The dataset comprised deeply sampled blood TCRbeta repertoires from subjects exposed to, actively infected with, or recovered from COVID-19. The repertoires were made available in a free public database intended to serve as a resource for research on the immune response to SARS-CoV-2. Samples came from the ongoing ImmuneRACE study (first 160 participants) plus 1,254 subjects from 6 global collaborators. Nearly every sample came with metadata listing a de-identified subject ID, COVID-19 status, age in years and sex. Where available, HLA class I and class II types were taken from metadata supplied by the sample provider and were not determined by assay-based typing. The study at large found these results: The quantity of clinical and demographic metadata differed by source and by participant and was supplied without curation.

Sequences MNHEY (CDR1) and SVGAGI (CDR2) are obtained from the germline V gene. The CDR3 runs 15 residues from the cysteine to the phenylalanine. Left in the record is the CDR3 DNA by itself, 45 bases read in frame from the first base. Trimming takes 5 bases from V and 2 bases from J, and the germline ends sit 16 bases apart. This clone has just one count. Its recognized antigen is unknown. The record has no base qualities; no much larger clone is one base away. TCRbeta CDR3 regions were amplified from genomic DNA by means of the immunoSEQ Assay, a bias-controlled multiplex PCR. As for the original processing: The number of nucleated cells in each sample was estimated by amplification of reference gene primers within the assay. Sequence reads were collapsed and filtered to measure the absolute abundance of every unique TCRbeta CDR3 rearrangement. For each sample, productive Simpson clonality was calculated by taking the square root of Simpson's diversity index across productive rearrangements. TCRdb holds this immuneACCESS table with in-frame rearrangements only. Some clones are missing; in checked studies, unresolved V genes explain under half, and the rest has no known cause. The V and J calls and clone size are taken from that table; D and trimming were inferred from the DNA. The sample table shows approximately 140,000 clones, and more than 75% are seen once. The top ten clones comprise over 12% of the sample.

Each collaborating institution followed its own protocols to collect whole blood in K2EDTA tubes. For TCRbeta analysis, collaborator samples were shipped as frozen whole blood, as isolated PBMCs, or as DNA extracted from either sample type. The TCR originated in a human donor with acute or convalescent COVID-19. The donor label of this sample is uncertain. The sequenced sample consisted of peripheral blood. This chain is built from TRBV6-5 and TRBJ2-7; the best D guess is TRBD1, with 6 bases matching. CDR3 protein: CASSTTGQGPYEQYF. The nucleotides read TGTGCCAGCAGTACCACAGGGCAGGGCCCCTACGAGCAGTACTTC.